Listed here are 17 T cell receptor beta chains from one sample, sequenced in a study of chemoradiotherapy in HPV16-positive cancers. Measured with immunoSEQ multiplex PCR; TCRdb has only the in-frame clones, and not every one. The profile shows some 4,700 clones, approximately 84% of them singletons. The input for sequencing was tumor tissue, taken from a patient who underwent chemoradiotherapy. The origin of the receptors is a human donor with HPV-associated anogenital cancer.

This clone showed up just a few times. The chain joins TRBV7-4 to TRBJ2-7; unclear D gene. Trimming cost V 2 bases and J 3 bases, with 5 bases left between them. The CDR3 runs to 12 residues. Germline loops: CDR1 SGHVT, CDR2 SQSDAQ. The CDR3 bases are TGTGCCAGCAGCTTACTACTCTACGAGCAGTACTTC. Protein: CASSLLLYEQYF. Full variable domain (remainder filled in from reference TRBV7-4 and TRBJ2-7): GAGVSQSPRYKVAKRGRDVALRCDSISGHVTLYWYRQTLGQGSEVLTYSQSDAQRDKSGRPSGRFSAERPERSVSTLKIQRTEQGDSAVYLCASSLLLYEQYFGPGTRLTVT.

The chain carries TRBV2 and TRBJ1-5; weak D call: TRBD1 (6 bases). This CDR3 is built from 16 residues. V shed 4 bases and J shed 0 bases, with 13 bases lying between them. The V gene's germline CDR1 is SNHLY and CDR2 FYNNEI. The CDR3 DNA reads as TGTGCCAGCAGTGGGGGGACAACCTATAGCAATCAGCCCCAGCATTTT. Its protein is CASSGGTTYSNQPQHF.

The rearrangement uses TRBV10-2 and TRBJ1-5; D possibly corresponds to TRBD1 (6 bases). This CDR3 has 15 residues. V lost 6 bases and J lost 1, with 13 bases in between. Germline loops: CDR1 WSHSY, CDR2 SAAADI. In DNA, the CDR3 is TGCGCCAGCAGGGGCGGGGGCCAAAGCAATCAGCCCCAGCATTTT. The encoded protein is CASRGGGQSNQPQHF.

The rearrangement joins TRBV19 to TRBJ2-2; 14 nucleotides align to TRBD2. Trimming took 7 bases from V and 6 from J; bases not matched to a gene: 13. Germline assignment: CDR1 LNHDA and CDR2 SQIVND (reference sequence). This CDR3 has 18 amino acids. The CDR3 nucleotides are TGTGCCAGTACTCACGGACTAGCGGGAGGCGTAACGGCCGGGGAGCTGTTTTTT. Translating gives CASTHGLAGGVTAGELFF.

The chain is built from TRBV2 and TRBJ1-1; D call uncertain. Germline values: CDR1 SNHLY, CDR2 FYNNEI. V gave up 7 bases and J gave up 5 bases, with 11 bases separating them. The CDR3 extends over 12 amino acids. The CDR3 DNA reads TGTGCCAGCAAGGGCGGGAAGACTGAAGCTTTCTTT. It yields the protein CASKGGKTEAFF.

This chain links TRBV30 with TRBJ2-5, with 8 positions matching TRBD2. V dropped 3 bases and J dropped 0; count of bases not matched to a gene: 9. In germline, CDR1 is GTSNPN, CDR2 SVGIG (reference sequence). This CDR3 region has 16 residues. In DNA, the CDR3 is TGTGCCTGGAGACTATTTGGCGGGGGGCACCAAGAGACCCAGTACTTC. It yields the protein CAWRLFGGGHQETQYF.

This rearrangement joins TRBV10-3 to TRBJ1-5; D not resolved. This CDR3 contains 14 residues. V lost 0 bases to trimming and J lost 3 bases, with 6 bases between them. Germline assignment: CDR1 ENHRY and CDR2 SYGVKD. DNA for the CDR3: TGTGCCATCAGTGAGTCGAAAGACAATCAGCCCCAGCATTTT. As protein: CAISESKDNQPQHF.

This clone has more than one count but fewer than ten. The V gene is TRBV5-5, the J gene TRBJ2-7; 8 bases are shared with TRBD1. CDR3 length: 15 residues. Germline values: CDR1 SGHKS, CDR2 YYEKEE (reference sequence). V shed 1 base, J shed 2 bases, and the junction held 5 bases outside the gene matches. The CDR3 reads CASSLIGQGTYEQYF. The CDR3, as DNA: TGTGCCAGCAGCTTGATTGGACAGGGTACCTACGAGCAGTACTTC.

This chain uses TRBV10-3 with TRBJ2-7; the D call may be TRBD1 or TRBD2 (5 bases each). CDR3 size: 13 residues. Trimming left V 11 bases short and J 2 bases short, with 16 bases between. The germline gives CDR1 ENHRY, CDR2 SYGVKD. The CDR3 here is CAALGETTYEQYF. For the CDR3, the DNA is TGTGCCGCTCTGGGGGAAACCACCTACGAGCAGTACTTC.

The chain couples TRBV2 to TRBJ2-3; the D gene is possibly TRBD1 (6 bases). Germline V gene lookup returns CDR1 SNHLY and CDR2 FYNNEI. V dropped 7 bases and J dropped 5 bases, with 13 bases sitting between them. The CDR3 has 13 residues. CDR3 DNA sequence: TGTGCCAGCACCCCAGTAGGGGGAGATACGCAGTATTTT. Its protein product is CASTPVGGDTQYF.

The genes are TRBV7-9 and TRBJ2-3; a possible D gene is TRBD1 (6 bases). The germline V and J ends were trimmed by 5 bases and 7 bases, with 10 bases remaining between them. The CDR3 spans 12 residues. Germline loops: CDR1 SEHNR, CDR2 FQNEAQ (reference sequence). CDR3 nucleotide sequence: TGTGCCAGCAGCCAAACAGGGAATACGCAGTATTTT. It specifies CASSQTGNTQYF.

This clone was seen just once. The rearrangement uses TRBV6-1 and TRBJ2-3; D remains ambiguous. Germline CDR1 is MNHNS and CDR2 is SASEGT. The CDR3 runs 12 residues. Trimming pared 7 bases from V and 2 bases from J, leaving 7 bases between. Here the CDR3 reads CASTPATDTQYF. The CDR3 DNA is TGTGCCAGCACCCCGGCCACAGATACGCAGTATTTT.

V and J are TRBV19 and TRBJ2-2; 7 bases fit TRBD2. V was pared by 5 bases and J by 3 bases, with 9 bases of the junction left unmatched. The CDR3 is 16 residues long. Germline V gene data show CDR1 as LNHDA and CDR2 as SQIVND (reference sequence). CDR3 sequence: CASSDRLALYTGELFF. The CDR3 region has the DNA TGTGCCAGTAGTGACAGACTAGCCCTTTACACCGGGGAGCTGTTTTTT.

The CDR3 reads CASTSGGVTDTQYF. CDR3 in DNA: TGTGCCAGCACTAGCGGGGGGGTTACAGATACGCAGTATTTT. The rearrangement uses TRBV13 and TRBJ2-3, with 12 bases fitting TRBD2. V shed 7 bases and J 3 bases; nucleotides not matched to a gene: 2. Germline V lookup: CDR1 PRHDT, CDR2 FYEKMQ (reference sequence). The CDR3 extends over 14 amino acids.

The chain joins TRBV12-5 to TRBJ1-1; D remains unclear. The CDR3 contains 14 residues. Germline assignment: CDR1 LGHNT and CDR2 FRNRAP. Trimming removed 5 bases at V and 6 bases at J, with 16 bases between. CDR3 residues: CASGGGGSVPEAFF. CDR3 DNA: TGTGCTAGTGGTGGCGGTGGGTCGGTTCCTGAAGCTTTCTTT.

The chain combines TRBV23-1 with TRBJ1-1; 7 bases line up with TRBD1. TRBV23-1 is an open reading frame, and its role is uncertain. CDR3 length equals 14 residues. J gave up 7 bases and V 4 bases, and 9 bases lay outside the gene matches. In DNA, the CDR3 is TGCGCCAGCAGTCTCCCGGGACAGCCACTTGAAGCTTTCTTT. This sequence encodes CASSLPGQPLEAFF.

The chain joins TRBV6-5 to TRBJ2-7, with D hard to call. V was pared by 2 bases and J by 2 bases, with 7 bases between. Germline lookup yields CDR1 MNHEY and CDR2 SVGAGI. The CDR3 totals 13 residues. DNA for the CDR3: TGTGCCAGCAGTTACCCGGGTACCTACGAGCAGTACTTC. It specifies CASSYPGTYEQYF.